This TCR beta chain is from a study of control samples from healthy donors and cancer patients. This CDR3 region has 13 residues. Trimming cost V 11 bases and J 6 bases, with 18 bases left between them. Germline values: CDR1 LNHDA, CDR2 SQIVND (reference sequence). The protocol was immunoSEQ multiplex PCR, while the TCRdb copy is restricted to in-frame clones and leaves out a portion. Among approximately 37,000 clones, around nine tenths were seen once, and the ten largest hold around 3.6%. The source of this sequence is a woman aged 45-65 years in good health. The sample consisted of blood. The chain uses TRBV19 and TRBJ2-3; D is unresolved. In DNA, the CDR3 is TGTGCCTCCCGCGTACGGCCGTTGGATACGCAGTATTTT. Translated: CASRVRPLDTQYF.